The 2 T cell receptor beta chains reported below all come from one sample, sequenced in a study of cytomegalovirus exposure and HLA in healthy donors. This table comes from immunoSEQ multiplex PCR, and its TCRdb copy is limited to in-frame clones, with some not included. The sample contains some 150,000 clones, 85% to 90% of which appear only once. The sequenced material came from PBMCs. These receptors were taken from a woman between 18 and 29 years old in good health and CMV-seropositive.

The chain has TRBV7-9 and TRBJ2-7; TRBD1 agrees at 7 bases. The J segment lost 3 bases and the V segment lost 4 bases, leaving 12 bases of the junction unmatched. This CDR3 contains 16 residues. Germline loops: CDR1 SEHNR, CDR2 FQNEAQ (reference sequence). The CDR3 DNA sequence: TGTGCCAGCAGCTCATTCGGCCCGACAGGGAACTACGAGCAGTACTTC. It yields the protein CASSSFGPTGNYEQYF.

This clone was found once. This chain connects TRBV5-4 to TRBJ2-5; 7 nucleotides line up with TRBD1. CDR1 is SGHNT, CDR2 YYREEE, per germline (reference sequence). The CDR3 contains 16 residues. The V segment lost 4 bases and the J segment 2 bases; nucleotides outside the gene matches: 11. CDR3 bases: TGTGCCAGCAGCAGACAGGGACAGCGTAATCAAGAGACCCAGTACTTC. Encoded protein: CASSRQGQRNQETQYF.